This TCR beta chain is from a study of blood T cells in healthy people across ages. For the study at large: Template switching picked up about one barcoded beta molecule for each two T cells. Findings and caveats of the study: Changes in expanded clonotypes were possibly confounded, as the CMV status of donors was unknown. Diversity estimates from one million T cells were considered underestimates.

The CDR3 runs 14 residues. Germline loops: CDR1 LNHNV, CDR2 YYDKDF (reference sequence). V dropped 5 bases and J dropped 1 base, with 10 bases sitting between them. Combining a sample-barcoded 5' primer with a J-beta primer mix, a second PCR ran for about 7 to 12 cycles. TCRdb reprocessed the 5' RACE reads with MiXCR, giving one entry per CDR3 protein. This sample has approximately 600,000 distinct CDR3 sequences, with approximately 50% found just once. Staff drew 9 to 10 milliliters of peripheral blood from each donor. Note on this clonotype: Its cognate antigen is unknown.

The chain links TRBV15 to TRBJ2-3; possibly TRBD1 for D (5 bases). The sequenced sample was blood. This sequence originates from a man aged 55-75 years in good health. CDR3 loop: CATSQGEGTDTQYF. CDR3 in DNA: TGTGCCACCAGCCAAGGGGAAGGCACAGATACGCAGTATTTT.